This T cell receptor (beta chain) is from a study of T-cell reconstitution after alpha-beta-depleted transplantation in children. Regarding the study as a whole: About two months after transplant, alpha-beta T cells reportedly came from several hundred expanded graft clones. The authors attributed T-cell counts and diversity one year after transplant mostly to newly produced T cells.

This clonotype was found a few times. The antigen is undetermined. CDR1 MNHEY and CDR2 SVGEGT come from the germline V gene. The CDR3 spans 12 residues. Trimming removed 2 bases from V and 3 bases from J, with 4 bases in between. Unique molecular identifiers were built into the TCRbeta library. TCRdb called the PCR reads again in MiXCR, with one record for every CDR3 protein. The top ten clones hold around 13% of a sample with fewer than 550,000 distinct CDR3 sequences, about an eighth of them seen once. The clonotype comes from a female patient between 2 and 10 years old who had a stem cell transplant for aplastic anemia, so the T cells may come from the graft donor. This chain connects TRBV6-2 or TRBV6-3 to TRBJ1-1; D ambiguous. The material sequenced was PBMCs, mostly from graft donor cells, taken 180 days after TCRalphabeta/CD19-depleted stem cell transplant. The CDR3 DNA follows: TGTGCCAGCAGTTACCTGTACACTGAAGCTTTCTTT. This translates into CASSYLYTEAFF.